This TCR beta chain appears in the sequencing data of a study of T cell changes during pregnancy in multiple sclerosis. The V and J ends lost 5 bases and 4 bases, in that order; junction bases with no gene match: 9. The CDR3 contains 17 residues. Germline V gene lookup returns CDR1 MNHEY and CDR2 SMNVEV (reference sequence). The data were produced by immunoSEQ multiplex PCR, yet TCRdb's version contains in-frame clones alone and is incomplete. The sample includes roughly 41,000 clones, 88% of them seen just once. The sequence was collected from a female donor with multiple sclerosis, enrolled in a pregnancy study. The source material was CD8+ T cells from peripheral blood mononuclear cells, sampled in the third trimester of pregnancy. J is TRBJ1-6 and V is TRBV27; 9 positions agree with TRBD1. Here the CDR3 DNA reads TGTGCCAGCAGTCCCCCACAGGGGGCGGGATATAATTCACCCCTCCACTTT. Translation: CASSPPQGAGYNSPLHF.